The next 17 T cell receptor beta chains were all read from a single sample in a study of blood T cell repertoires in COVID-19. TCRdb keeps only in-frame clones here, not all; method: immunoSEQ multiplex PCR. The sample carries about 260,000 clones, about 80% recorded once. Sequenced: peripheral blood. The receptor source for this set is a woman aged 80 or over with acute or convalescent COVID-19.

The CDR3 spells CAITPDSPYYTYEQYF. CDR3 DNA: TGTGCCATCACCCCGGACAGCCCTTATTATACCTACGAGCAGTACTTC. The chain is built from TRBV10-3 and TRBJ2-7; D possibly corresponds to TRBD1 (6 bases). The length of the CDR3 is 16 residues. The germline V gene has CDR1 ENHRY and CDR2 SYGVKD. Deletions cut 7 bases from V and 2 bases from J, with 21 bases between.

The chain carries TRBV2 and TRBJ1-6; 7 bases map to TRBD1. V lost 4 bases and J lost 4; bases outside the gene matches: 4. CDR3 size: 15 residues. Germline V CDR1 and CDR2: SNHLY, FYNNEI. CDR3 nucleotide sequence: TGTGCCAGCAGTGTAGTGACAGGGTATAATTCACCCCTCCACTTT. Encoded protein: CASSVVTGYNSPLHF.

This chain uses TRBV5-4 with TRBJ1-1; the D gene is possibly TRBD1 (6 bases). The CDR3 sequence is 14 residues long. The V end was cut by 0 bases, the J end by 0 bases, with 6 bases between. Germline CDR1 is SGHNT and CDR2 is YYREEE (reference sequence). CDR3 protein: CASSLEGVNTEAFF. In DNA, the CDR3 is TGTGCCAGCAGCTTGGAGGGGGTGAACACTGAAGCTTTCTTT. The full variable domain, with the rest looked up from reference TRBV5-4 and TRBJ1-1, is ETGVTQSPTHLIKTRGQQVTLRCSSQSGHNTVSWYQQALGQGPQFIFQYYREEENGRGNFPPRFSGLQFPNYSSELNVNALELDDSALYLCASSLEGVNTEAFFGQGTRLTVV.

This chain joins TRBV19 and TRBJ1-3, with 7 bases identical to TRBD1. In germline, CDR1 is LNHDA, CDR2 SQIVND (reference sequence). CDR3 length: 16 residues. Trimming removed 3 bases from V and 4 bases from J; junction bases left unmatched: 9. CDR3: CASSMGTVYGGNTIYF. The CDR3 DNA reads as TGTGCCAGTAGTATGGGGACAGTCTATGGAGGAAACACCATATATTTT.

This rearrangement joins TRBV5-5 to TRBJ2-1, with D maybe TRBD1 (7 bases). This CDR3 has 15 residues. The V and J ends lost 1 base and 4 bases respectively, with 12 bases between them. Germline V CDR1 and CDR2: SGHKS, YYEKEE (reference sequence). CDR3 sequence: CASSLQGGNYNEQFF. The CDR3 DNA sequence: TGTGCCAGCAGCTTGCAGGGGGGAAATTACAATGAGCAGTTCTTC.

The chain combines TRBV5-1 with TRBJ2-3, with TRBD2 matching 10 bases. Germline CDR1 and CDR2: SGHRS and YFSETQ. The V segment lost 2 bases and the J segment 5 bases; nucleotides outside the gene matches: 2. The CDR3 loop spans 14 amino acids. The CDR3, as DNA: TGCGCCAGCAGCTTCCTAGCGGGGGAAGATACGCAGTATTTT. Its translation is CASSFLAGEDTQYF.

This clone was seen a single time. This chain uses TRBV28 with TRBJ1-1; a possible D gene is TRBD1 (6 bases). From germline, CDR1 is MDHEN and CDR2 SYDVKM. Trimming shortened V by 5 bases and J by 1 base, and 14 bases separated the two germline ends. CDR3 length: 15 residues. The CDR3 sequence: CASSSLRGRNTEAFF. The DNA of the CDR3 is TGTGCCAGCAGTAGCCTCAGGGGACGGAACACTGAAGCTTTCTTT.

The chain couples TRBV5-4 to TRBJ1-6; TRBD1 agrees at 8 bases. CDR1 is SGHNT and CDR2 is YYREEE in the germline V gene (reference sequence). J was trimmed by 7 bases and V by 4 bases; bases with no gene match: 4. The CDR3 length is 14 residues. CDR3 DNA: TGTGCCAGCAGCGACCGGACAGGGAATTCACCCCTCCACTTT. Translation: CASSDRTGNSPLHF.

The V and J genes are TRBV18 and TRBJ1-1; TRBD1 aligns across 8 bases. Germline V CDR1 and CDR2: KGHSH, LQKENI. The CDR3 consists of 13 residues. J gave up 4 bases and V 5 bases, and 3 bases lay outside the gene matches. The CDR3 here is CASSTDRATEAFF. The CDR3, as DNA: TGTGCCAGCTCAACGGACAGGGCCACTGAAGCTTTCTTT. Drawing the rest from reference TRBV18 and TRBJ1-1, the complete variable domain is NAGVMQNPRHLVRRRGQEARLRCSPMKGHSHVYWYRQLPEEGLKFMVYLQKENIIDESGMPKERFSAEFPKEGPSILRIQQVVRGDSAAYFCASSTDRATEAFFGQGTRLTVV.

The chain uses TRBV7-9 and TRBJ1-1; D uncertain. The V end was cut by 5 bases, the J end by 1 base, with 14 bases between. Per germline, CDR1 SEHNR and CDR2 FQNEAQ (reference sequence). The CDR3 has 15 residues. The CDR3 reads CASSNLRQANTEAFF. CDR3 sequence (DNA): TGTGCCAGCAGCAATCTTCGGCAGGCGAACACTGAAGCTTTCTTT.

The chain has TRBV7-6 and TRBJ1-1, with 8 positions matching TRBD1. This CDR3 spans 15 amino acids. Germline values: CDR1 SGHVS, CDR2 FNYEAQ. Unmatched junction bases numbered 5, after V lost 5 bases and J lost 0 bases. CDR3 in amino acids: CASSKGTGMNTEAFF. The CDR3 bases are TGTGCCAGCAGCAAAGGGACAGGAATGAACACTGAAGCTTTCTTT.

This clone was seen once. V usage is TRBV28 and J usage is TRBJ1-6; D call uncertain. V lost 2 bases and J 4 bases, leaving 6 bases between the germline ends. The CDR3 runs 14 residues. Looked up from germline, CDR1 is MDHEN and CDR2 is SYDVKM. For the CDR3, the DNA is TGTGCCAGCAGTTTACGGGGTTATAATTCACCCCTCCACTTT. Its protein is CASSLRGYNSPLHF.

The gene calls are TRBV6-5 and TRBJ1-2, with 7 bases lining up with TRBD1. The germline V gene has CDR1 MNHEY and CDR2 SVGAGI. The CDR3 has 14 residues. V lost 7 bases and J lost 0; bases outside the gene matches: 5. The CDR3 loop reads CASTGTESNYGYTF. The CDR3 DNA reads TGTGCCAGCACCGGGACAGAGTCTAACTATGGCTACACCTTC.

This chain joins TRBV30 and TRBJ2-7; possible D gene TRBD1, 5 bases. The ends were cut back, 2 bases at V and 4 bases at J, with 9 bases in the middle. CDR1 is GTSNPN and CDR2 is SVGIG in the germline V gene (reference sequence). CDR3 length: 12 residues. The CDR3, as DNA: TGTGCCTGGAGTCAGGGAAAATACGAGCAGTACTTC. Translated, it gives CAWSQGKYEQYF.

The chain is built from TRBV7-2 and TRBJ2-7, with 10 bases aligning to TRBD1. CDR1 is SGHTA, CDR2 FQGNSA, per germline. The CDR3 has 14 residues. V dropped 5 bases and J dropped 1; count of bases not matched to a gene: 2. The DNA for the CDR3 is TGTGCCAGCAGCCTGGACAGGGGGTCCTACGAGCAGTACTTC. The encoded protein is CASSLDRGSYEQYF.

This clone was recorded a few times. J is TRBJ1-2 and V is TRBV4-3, with 10 bases matching TRBD1. Germline V gene lookup returns CDR1 LGHNA and CDR2 YSLEER. Unmatched junction bases numbered 13, after V lost 1 base and J lost 2 bases. This CDR3 comprises 19 residues. The CDR3 loop is CASSQGDLTGGLINYGYTF. Written as DNA, the CDR3 is TGCGCCAGCAGCCAAGGAGATTTGACAGGGGGCCTTATAAACTATGGCTACACCTTC.

V is TRBV24-1 and J is TRBJ2-3, with 7 bases that match TRBD1. CDR1 KGHDR and CDR2 SFDVKD come from the germline V gene. J lost 0 bases, V lost 9 bases, and 5 bases had no gene match. This CDR3 comprises 14 residues. CDR3 protein: CATGPGQSTDTQYF. For the CDR3, the DNA is TGTGCCACCGGACCGGGACAGAGCACAGATACGCAGTATTTT.